These 14 T cell receptor beta chains were all obtained from the same sample, sequenced in a study of human T cells and chemical hapten exposure. Total RNA extraction was carried out from unfractionated whole blood. TCRdb called the 5' RACE reads again in MiXCR, with one record for every CDR3 protein. The repertoire holds 95,000 to 120,000 distinct CDR3 sequences, with approximately 20% as singletons. All receptors derive from a human donor in good health.

The chain has TRBV7-9 and TRBJ2-7; 10 bases line up with TRBD2. This CDR3 is built from 15 residues. J lost 3 bases, V lost 4 bases, and 6 bases had no gene match. Germline-derived CDR1 and CDR2 are SEHNR and FQNEAQ (reference sequence). The CDR3 sequence: CASSSVLAGYYEQYF. The DNA for the CDR3 is TGTGCCAGCAGCTCCGTACTAGCGGGATACTACGAGCAGTACTTC.

This clonotype turned up a few times. The gene calls are TRBV6-5 and TRBJ1-1; tentatively, D is TRBD1 (5 bases). The V gene lost 5 bases and the J gene lost 0 bases, with 13 bases spanning the gap. The CDR3 consists of 15 residues. Germline CDR1 reads MNHEY; CDR2 reads SVGAGI. CDR3 bases: TGTGCCAGCAGTGGGGCAGGACCCATGAACACTGAAGCTTTCTTT. Translating gives CASSGAGPMNTEAFF.

This clonotype was counted a few times. The chain carries TRBV5-4 and TRBJ1-4; D gene uncertain. Germline loops: CDR1 SGHNT, CDR2 YYREEE (reference sequence). This CDR3 is built from 15 residues. Trimming stripped 0 bases from V and 0 bases from J, with 6 bases between. The CDR3 is CASSLGRATNEKLFF. DNA of the CDR3: TGTGCCAGCAGCTTGGGGAGGGCAACTAATGAAAAACTGTTTTTT. Based on the CDR3 plus reference TRBV5-4 and TRBJ1-4, the full variable domain is ETGVTQSPTHLIKTRGQQVTLRCSSQSGHNTVSWYQQALGQGPQFIFQYYREEENGRGNFPPRFSGLQFPNYSSELNVNALELDDSALYLCASSLGRATNEKLFFGSGTQLSVL.

This clonotype was observed at least ten times. The V and J genes are TRBV28 and TRBJ2-1; 10 bases are a match to TRBD1. Germline CDR1 reads MDHEN; CDR2 reads SYDVKM. V was pared by 5 bases and J by 5 bases, with 6 bases of the junction left unmatched. The CDR3 covers 15 residues. The CDR3 DNA reads TGTGCCAGCAGTCCCCCCGGGACAGGGGACAATGAGCAGTTCTTC. Translating gives CASSPPGTGDNEQFF.

The V gene is TRBV27, the J gene TRBJ1-5, with D possibly matching TRBD1 (5 bases). Germline-derived CDR1 and CDR2 are MNHEY and SMNVEV (reference sequence). V gave up 5 bases and J gave up 3 bases, with 14 bases separating them. The CDR3 contains 15 residues. The CDR3 DNA reads as TGTGCCAGCAGTCCTCGACAGAGAATCAATCAGCCCCAGCATTTT. Its translation: CASSPRQRINQPQHF.

V gene TRBV25-1 combines with J gene TRBJ2-5, with 9 positions matching TRBD2. CDR1 MGHDK and CDR2 SYGVNS come from the germline V gene. The trim removed 3 bases at V and 2 bases at J, leaving 7 bases unmatched. This CDR3 contains 16 residues. The CDR3 DNA sequence: TGTGCCAGCAGTGAGACGGGCGGGAGGGGACAAGAGACCCAGTACTTC. Translating it yields CASSETGGRGQETQYF. Combining the CDR3 with reference TRBV25-1 and TRBJ2-5 gives the whole variable domain EADIYQTPRYLVIGTGKKITLECSQTMGHDKMYWYQQDPGMELHLIHYSYGVNSTEKGDLSSESTVSRIRTEHFPLTLESARPSHTSQYLCASSETGGRGQETQYFGPGTRLLVL.

This clonotype has just a few counts. This chain links TRBV15 with TRBJ1-2; perhaps TRBD1 as D (5 bases). Germline loops: CDR1 LNHNV, CDR2 YYDKDF (reference sequence). Trimming removed 1 base from V and 1 base from J, with 7 bases in between. The CDR3 runs 14 residues. This CDR3 reads CATSRGGFNYGYTF. Here the CDR3 DNA reads TGTGCCACCAGCAGAGGGGGGTTTAACTATGGCTACACCTTC.

The V gene is TRBV2, the J gene TRBJ2-1; D might be TRBD2 (6 bases). V was trimmed by 4 bases and J by 9 bases, leaving 13 bases between them. This CDR3 contains 13 residues. The germline V gene has CDR1 SNHLY and CDR2 FYNNEI. The CDR3 spells CASSGLGFGEQFF. CDR3 bases: TGTGCCAGCAGTGGACTAGGTTTTGGTGAGCAGTTCTTC.

This sequence joins TRBV12-3 or TRBV12-4 and TRBJ2-1; D perhaps matches TRBD2 (6 bases). V dropped 2 bases and J dropped 0 bases, with 14 bases sitting between them. This CDR3 spans 17 amino acids. Here the CDR3 DNA reads TGTGCCAGCAGTTTACGGGGAGGAACAATCTCCTACAATGAGCAGTTCTTC. This sequence encodes CASSLRGGTISYNEQFF.

This clonotype has a handful of counts. This rearrangement joins TRBV27 to TRBJ1-5; the D gene is possibly TRBD1 (6 bases). Germline V gene data show CDR1 as MNHEY and CDR2 as SMNVEV (reference sequence). V dropped 6 bases and J dropped 3 bases, with 15 bases sitting between them. The CDR3 is 15 amino acids. In nucleotides, the CDR3 is TGTGCCAGCAGGACGACAGGATCTTACAATCAGCCCCAGCATTTT. As protein: CASRTTGSYNQPQHF.

This clonotype was seen a few times. The chain links TRBV14 to TRBJ2-2; a possible D gene is TRBD1 (6 bases). This CDR3 has 14 residues. Trimming took 7 bases from V and 5 from J, leaving 14 bases between them. Germline loops: CDR1 SGHDN, CDR2 FVKESK. The CDR3 DNA reads as TGTGCCAGCAACTACAGGGCTTGGACCGGGGAGCTGTTTTTT. This codes for CASNYRAWTGELFF.

This clonotype was counted only a few times. This chain connects TRBV5-4 to TRBJ2-3; D remains unclear. The germline gives CDR1 SGHNT, CDR2 YYREEE (reference sequence). CDR3 length: 13 residues. V was cut by 3 bases and J by 3 bases, with 8 bases left in between. In DNA form, the CDR3 reads TGTGCCAGCAGCTCCCCGATAACAGATACGCAGTATTTT. It translates to CASSSPITDTQYF.

This clonotype was seen a few times. The rearrangement uses TRBV5-6 and TRBJ2-3; the D is unclear. The germline V gene has CDR1 SGHDT and CDR2 YYEEEE. The CDR3 runs 13 residues. The V gene lost 2 bases and the J gene lost 5 bases, with 9 bases spanning the gap. Here the CDR3 reads CASSFVVVDTQYF. In DNA, the CDR3 is TGTGCCAGCAGCTTCGTAGTGGTAGATACGCAGTATTTT.

This clonotype was counted ten times or more. The chain uses TRBV6-5 and TRBJ2-3, with 8 bases identical to TRBD2. CDR3 length equals 14 residues. Germline assignment: CDR1 MNHEY and CDR2 SVGAGI. V lost 4 bases, J lost 4 bases, and 4 bases stayed unmatched. For the CDR3, the DNA is TGTGCCAGCAGTTTCAGCGGGAGCGCAGATACGCAGTATTTT. The encoded protein is CASSFSGSADTQYF.